A single sample is the source of the 26 T cell receptor beta chains below, sequenced in a study of Graves' ophthalmopathy and Graves' hyperthyroidism. The study amplified TCR beta CDR3 regions using RNA transcripts. HTBI primers were employed in first-round RT-PCR, then a second-round multiplex PCR followed. MiXCR was run by TCRdb on the multiplex PCR reads, yielding one entry per CDR3 protein. The sample includes 150,000 or so distinct CDR3 sequences, 30% to 45% of them seen just once. Material: peripheral blood. The source of these receptors is a woman between 40 and 55 years old with Graves' ophthalmopathy.

Ten or more counts support this clonotype. The chain combines TRBV3-1 with TRBJ2-4; 11 nucleotides align to TRBD2. V shed 6 bases, J shed 2 bases, and the junction held 6 bases outside the gene matches. The length of the CDR3 is 16 residues. The germline V gene encodes CDR1 LGHDT and CDR2 YNNKEL (reference sequence). The CDR3 spells CASSQLAGAPKNIQYF. CDR3 DNA sequence: TGTGCCAGCAGTCAACTAGCGGGGGCCCCCAAAAACATTCAGTACTTC.

CDR3 in amino acids: CASQLAVNSYEQYF. The CDR3 DNA reads as TGTGCCAGTCAACTAGCTGTCAACTCCTACGAGCAGTACTTC. The chain couples TRBV6-1 to TRBJ2-7; possibly TRBD2 for D (6 bases). Trimming stripped 9 bases from V and 0 bases from J, with 15 bases between. Germline assignment: CDR1 MNHNS and CDR2 SASEGT. The CDR3 loop spans 14 amino acids.

The chain joins TRBV24-1 to TRBJ2-5, with 7 positions matching TRBD1. Germline CDR1 reads KGHDR; CDR2 reads SFDVKD. The CDR3 runs 13 residues. J lost 5 bases, V lost 4 bases, and 3 bases had no gene match. The CDR3 reads CATSDDRVETQYF. CDR3 DNA: TGTGCCACCAGTGACGACAGGGTGGAGACCCAGTACTTC.

This clonotype was seen repeatedly, ten times or more. The chain uses TRBV6-5 and TRBJ2-7; the match to TRBD1 covers 9 bases. Germline CDR1 reads MNHEY; CDR2 reads SVGAGI. The trim removed 7 bases at V and 4 bases at J, leaving 8 bases unmatched. The CDR3 has 14 amino acids. DNA for the CDR3: TGTGCCAGCACCTACGGACAGGGGAATTACGAGCAGTACTTC. Its translation is CASTYGQGNYEQYF.

The V call is TRBV9, the J call TRBJ2-7, with TRBD1 identical over 7 bases. Germline V CDR1 and CDR2: SGDLS, YYNGEE. CDR3 length: 14 residues. V trimming: 2 bases; J trimming: 4 bases; junction bases outside the gene matches: 6. The CDR3 DNA sequence: TGTGCCAGCAGCGTGGCTGACAGGGCTTACGAGCAGTACTTC. Protein sequence: CASSVADRAYEQYF.

This clonotype was observed a handful of times. V and J are TRBV6-2 or TRBV6-3 and TRBJ2-2, with 11 nucleotides matching TRBD2. J gave up 2 bases and V 11 bases, and 7 bases lay outside the gene matches. The CDR3 loop spans 15 amino acids. The germline CDR1 and CDR2 sequences are MNHEY and SVGEGT. The CDR3 DNA reads as TGTGCCGCCTTTGGACTAGCGGGTAACACCGGGGAGCTGTTTTTT. It codes for CAAFGLAGNTGELFF.

The J gene is TRBJ2-5, the V gene TRBV28, with D hard to call. The V end was cut by 3 bases, the J end by 4 bases, with 9 bases between. Germline-derived CDR1 and CDR2 are MDHEN and SYDVKM. The CDR3 is made up of 13 amino acids. CDR3 nucleotides: TGTGCCAGCAGTTTTCGGGTAGGAGAGACCCAGTACTTC. Its translation: CASSFRVGETQYF.

This clonotype was seen at least ten times. The chain links TRBV13 to TRBJ1-3, with TRBD1 as a possible D gene (6 bases). Germline values: CDR1 PRHDT, CDR2 FYEKMQ (reference sequence). The CDR3 sequence is 17 residues long. V lost 5 bases and J 0 bases, leaving 17 bases between the germline ends. The CDR3 here is CASSPEDRPGSGNTIYF. The CDR3 DNA reads as TGTGCCAGCAGCCCGGAAGACAGGCCCGGCTCTGGAAACACCATATATTTT.

At least ten counts were recorded for this clonotype. The CDR3 spells CASRDPGTGSNEQYF. DNA for the CDR3: TGTGCCAGCAGGGACCCTGGGACAGGGTCCAACGAGCAGTACTTC. The chain recombines TRBV6-2 or TRBV6-3 with TRBJ2-7; 9 bases are a match to TRBD1. The CDR3 sequence is 15 residues long. Unmatched junction bases numbered 11, after V lost 6 bases and J lost 5 bases. Germline assignment: CDR1 MNHEY and CDR2 SVGEGT.

The chain uses TRBV12-3 or TRBV12-4 and TRBJ2-7; D gene uncertain. The CDR3 covers 13 residues. V dropped 5 bases and J dropped 6 bases, with 14 bases sitting between them. This CDR3 reads CASSPSAPSEQYF. As DNA, the CDR3 is TGTGCCAGCAGTCCCTCGGCCCCTTCCGAGCAGTACTTC.

This chain links TRBV7-2 with TRBJ1-1; D may be TRBD1 (6 bases). The CDR3 length is 12 residues. The V gene's germline CDR1 is SGHTA and CDR2 FQGNSA. V was pared by 5 bases and J by 8 bases, with 12 bases between. The CDR3 region has the DNA TGTGCCAGCAGCCGGGGGGCGGGAGAAGCTTTCTTT. Protein product: CASSRGAGEAFF.

This clonotype was recorded many times. The chain carries TRBV6-1 and TRBJ1-5; perhaps TRBD1 as D (6 bases). V shed 4 bases and J shed 0 bases, with 10 bases lying between them. From germline, CDR1 is MNHNS and CDR2 SASEGT. The CDR3 loop spans 15 amino acids. In DNA form, the CDR3 reads TGTGCCAGCAGTGCCGGGACACCTAGCAATCAGCCCCAGCATTTT. Its protein is CASSAGTPSNQPQHF.

This clonotype occurred many times. The DNA for the CDR3 is TGTGCCAGCAGTGAATATCCCTACGAGCAGTACTTC. Its protein product is CASSEYPYEQYF. The chain links TRBV25-1 to TRBJ2-7; D not certain. CDR1 MGHDK and CDR2 SYGVNS come from the germline V gene. The CDR3 consists of 12 residues. V lost 0 bases to trimming and J lost 2 bases, with 2 bases between them.

The table lists this clonotype with a count of one. The V call is TRBV6-2 or TRBV6-3, the J call TRBJ2-5; D not resolved. V was cut by 6 bases and J by 4 bases, with 15 bases left in between. Looked up from germline, CDR1 is MNHEY and CDR2 is SVGEGT. The CDR3 has 14 amino acids. The CDR3 DNA sequence: TGTGCCAGCAGCCCAACTACCGTTGGAGAGACCCAGTACTTC. The encoded protein is CASSPTTVGETQYF.

The V gene is TRBV14, the J gene TRBJ1-2; 7 bases fit TRBD1. Per the germline V gene, CDR1 is SGHDN and CDR2 is FVKESK. The trim removed 3 bases at V and 6 bases at J, leaving 4 bases unmatched. The CDR3 has 13 residues. The CDR3, as DNA: TGTGCCAGCAGCCATGACAGGGATCATGGCTACACCTTC. Amino acids: CASSHDRDHGYTF.

In this sample, this clonotype turned up many times. The chain is built from TRBV4-2 and TRBJ1-1; D may be TRBD1 (5 bases). Per germline, CDR1 LGHNA and CDR2 YNFKEQ. The ends were cut back, 5 bases at V and 5 bases at J, with 12 bases in the middle. There are 13 residues in the CDR3. The CDR3 DNA follows: TGTGCCAGCAGCGAAAACTGGGGGACTGAAGCTTTCTTT. Amino acid sequence: CASSENWGTEAFF.

This clonotype has a count of ten or more. V and J are TRBV27 and TRBJ1-1, with a tentative D call TRBD1 (6 bases). Germline V CDR1 and CDR2: MNHEY, SMNVEV (reference sequence). This CDR3 spans 13 amino acids. Trimming stripped 5 bases from V and 4 bases from J, with 11 bases between. The CDR3 protein is CASSTGPGTEAFF. CDR3 in DNA: TGTGCCAGCAGTACAGGGCCCGGCACTGAAGCTTTCTTT.

The gene calls are TRBV12-3 or TRBV12-4 and TRBJ1-5; D is possibly TRBD1 (5 bases). Trimming took 6 bases from V and 7 from J, leaving 16 bases between them. The CDR3 is 14 residues long. Here the CDR3 DNA reads TGTGCCAGCAGCCATTGGGACTCAACACAGCCCCAGCATTTT. It codes for CASSHWDSTQPQHF.

The table lists this clonotype with many counts. J is TRBJ1-6 and V is TRBV5-6, with 8 bases fitting TRBD1. The V gene's germline CDR1 is SGHDT and CDR2 YYEEEE. V shed 3 bases, J shed 6 bases, and the junction held 5 bases outside the gene matches. This CDR3 is built from 15 residues. CDR3 bases: TGTGCCAGCAGCTCTCCGGGACAGGCTAATTCACCCCTCCACTTT. Amino acid sequence: CASSSPGQANSPLHF.

V usage is TRBV6-2 or TRBV6-3 and J usage is TRBJ1-2; D perhaps matches TRBD1 (5 bases). The CDR3 is 15 amino acids. Trimming removed 4 bases at V and 2 bases at J, with 14 bases between. Germline CDR1 reads MNHEY; CDR2 reads SVGEGT. The CDR3 loop is CASSFDSILNYGYTF. The CDR3 nucleotides are TGTGCCAGCAGTTTTGACAGCATACTAAACTATGGCTACACCTTC.

This clonotype was seen ten or more times. The chain combines TRBV7-9 with TRBJ2-7, with D possibly matching TRBD1 (6 bases). The CDR3 is 15 amino acids. Germline V CDR1 and CDR2: SEHNR, FQNEAQ (reference sequence). V lost 5 bases to trimming and J lost 2 bases, with 16 bases between them. Here the CDR3 reads CASSHTGTLPYEQYF. CDR3 bases: TGTGCCAGCAGCCACACCGGGACACTACCCTACGAGCAGTACTTC.

This clonotype was detected many times. This rearrangement joins TRBV24-1 to TRBJ1-2, with unresolved D. CDR3 length equals 16 residues. The V end lost 2 bases, the J end lost 0 bases, and 12 bases lay between the germline ends. Looked up from germline, CDR1 is KGHDR and CDR2 is SFDVKD. The CDR3 here is CATSDSLGGPNYGYTF. The CDR3 DNA sequence: TGTGCCACCAGTGATTCGTTAGGAGGTCCTAACTATGGCTACACCTTC.

The rearrangement links TRBV28 to TRBJ2-5, with 8 nucleotides matching TRBD2. The CDR3 runs 15 residues. Trimming at V came to 5 bases and at J to 5 bases, leaving 10 bases not matched to a gene. Germline lookup yields CDR1 MDHEN and CDR2 SYDVKM. CDR3: CASSQLGREVETQYF. Here the CDR3 DNA reads TGTGCCAGCAGTCAACTCGGGCGGGAGGTTGAGACCCAGTACTTC.

In regard to this clonotype: Relative to the germline gene, one junction end is altered; a read error may explain this. This chain links TRBV6-4 with TRBJ2-5; D gene ambiguous. The CDR3 is 12 amino acids. Germline V CDR1 and CDR2: MRHNA, SNTAGT. The DNA of the CDR3 is TGTGCCAGCAGTTACAACCAAGGGACCCAGTACTTC. Encoded protein: CASSYNQGTQYF.

CDR3 sequence reads: CASSPRDRPVEAFF. In DNA, the CDR3 is TGTGCCAGCAGTCCAAGGGACAGGCCGGTTGAAGCTTTCTTT. The chain is built from TRBV27 and TRBJ1-1; TRBD1 matches at 8 bases. With 5 bases clipped from V and 7 bases from J, the junction kept 9 bases outside the gene matches. This CDR3 is built from 14 residues. The V gene's germline CDR1 is MNHEY and CDR2 SMNVEV (reference sequence).

This clonotype appeared many times. The chain is built from TRBV19 and TRBJ1-2; D ambiguous. The CDR3 sequence is 16 residues long. The V and J ends lost 1 base and 2 bases respectively, with 14 bases between them. Germline values: CDR1 LNHDA, CDR2 SQIVND (reference sequence). CDR3 sequence reads: CASSIALDQRNYGYTF. The CDR3 nucleotides are TGTGCCAGTAGTATAGCCTTGGACCAAAGGAACTATGGCTACACCTTC.